Following are 12 T cell receptor beta chains from one sample sequenced in a study of blood T cell repertoires in COVID-19. Libraries were prepared by immunoSEQ multiplex PCR; TCRdb keeps only in-frame clonotypes and omits some of them. The sample lists about 160,000 clones; 80% to 95% were seen once. The sample consisted of peripheral blood. These receptors were obtained from a woman aged 45-65 years with acute or convalescent COVID-19.

The genes are TRBV9 and TRBJ2-1; possibly TRBD2 for D (5 bases). The length of the CDR3 is 14 residues. From germline, CDR1 is SGDLS and CDR2 YYNGEE. V was trimmed by 0 bases and J by 9 bases, leaving 13 bases between them. CDR3 bases: TGTGCCAGCAGCGTAGCTGAGTCTGGAGGTGAGCAGTTCTTC. It translates to CASSVAESGGEQFF.

The J gene is TRBJ1-1, the V gene TRBV5-6, with a tentative D call TRBD1 (6 bases). Per germline, CDR1 SGHDT and CDR2 YYEEEE. The CDR3 totals 15 residues. Trimming left V 1 base short and J 0 bases short, with 10 bases between. CDR3 protein: CASSLQGTMNTEAFF. CDR3 nucleotides: TGTGCCAGCAGCTTGCAGGGGACCATGAACACTGAAGCTTTCTTT.

In its sample, this clone was seen a few times. V gene TRBV7-9 combines with J gene TRBJ1-1, with 11 nucleotides matching TRBD1. CDR1 and CDR2 from the germline V gene are SEHNR and FQNEAQ (reference sequence). This CDR3 has 16 amino acids. The J segment lost 5 bases and the V segment lost 5 bases, leaving 10 bases of the junction unmatched. Written as DNA, the CDR3 is TGTGCCAGCAGCCTTGGGACAGGGGGTCGAGAAACTGAAGCTTTCTTT. Translation: CASSLGTGGRETEAFF.

The chain combines TRBV30 with TRBJ1-2; 11 bases fit TRBD1. J gave up 6 bases and V 4 bases, and 7 bases lay outside the gene matches. The CDR3 covers 14 residues. Germline V lookup: CDR1 GTSNPN, CDR2 SVGIG (reference sequence). This CDR3 is CAWIKPGQGDGYTF. In DNA, the CDR3 is TGTGCCTGGATAAAGCCGGGACAGGGGGATGGCTACACCTTC.

The chain uses TRBV12-3 or TRBV12-4 and TRBJ1-2; TRBD1 might be the D (6 bases). Trimming took 7 bases from V and 7 from J, leaving 16 bases between them. This CDR3 contains 13 residues. CDR3 nucleotides: TGTGCCAGCAAGGAGTGGCAGGGGTTTGGCTACACCTTC. It codes for CASKEWQGFGYTF.

This clone has only one observation. The V and J genes are TRBV2 and TRBJ1-1, with 8 nucleotides matching TRBD1. V lost 5 bases and J lost 1; bases outside the gene matches: 3. The CDR3 sequence is 14 residues long. From germline, CDR1 is SNHLY and CDR2 FYNNEI. This CDR3 is CASSYGQGNTEAFF. The CDR3 DNA reads TGTGCCAGCAGTTATGGACAGGGGAACACTGAAGCTTTCTTT.

V and J are TRBV25-1 and TRBJ1-1; TRBD1 aligns across 8 bases. CDR3 size: 15 residues. The V segment lost 6 bases and the J segment 7 bases; nucleotides outside the gene matches: 13. The germline V gene encodes CDR1 MGHDK and CDR2 SYGVNS. CDR3 residues: CASRIAGQGDDEAFF. The DNA of the CDR3 is TGTGCCAGCAGGATAGCAGGACAGGGAGATGATGAAGCTTTCTTT.

This clone was seen a single time. V and J are TRBV6-5 and TRBJ2-3; TRBD1 matches at 8 bases. Germline V lookup: CDR1 MNHEY, CDR2 SVGAGI. Trimming removed 4 bases from V and 3 bases from J; junction bases left unmatched: 0. This CDR3 is built from 13 residues. The CDR3 nucleotides read TGTGCCAGCAGTTGGACAGGGACAGATACGCAGTATTTT. Its protein is CASSWTGTDTQYF.

The chain is built from TRBV5-1 and TRBJ1-2; a possible D gene is TRBD1 (5 bases). Trimming took 0 bases from V and 5 from J, leaving 11 bases between them. Germline assignment: CDR1 SGHRS and CDR2 YFSETQ. The CDR3 loop spans 14 amino acids. The CDR3 is CASSLEGAGYGYTF. CDR3 bases: TGCGCCAGCAGCTTGGAAGGGGCCGGTTATGGCTACACCTTC. The full variable domain, rest sourced from reference TRBV5-1 and TRBJ1-2, is KAGVTQTPRYLIKTRGQQVTLSCSPISGHRSVSWYQQTPGQGLQFLFEYFSETQRNKGNFPGRFSGRQFSNSRSEMNVSTLELGDSALYLCASSLEGAGYGYTFGSGTRLTVV.

This chain links TRBV6-1 with TRBJ2-1; a possible D gene is TRBD1 (5 bases). Looked up from germline, CDR1 is MNHNS and CDR2 is SASEGT. The V end lost 0 bases, the J end lost 10 bases, and 10 bases lay between the germline ends. This CDR3 comprises 13 residues. The CDR3: CASSEAGVGEQFF. The CDR3 nucleotides read TGTGCCAGCAGTGAAGCAGGGGTGGGAGAGCAGTTCTTC.

The chain uses TRBV6-5 and TRBJ1-4; no reliable D call. Trimming removed 2 bases at V and 8 bases at J, with 3 bases between. The CDR3 is 11 amino acids. Germline V CDR1 and CDR2: MNHEY, SVGAGI. CDR3 bases: TGTGCCAGCAGTTACGGCGAAAAACTGTTTTTT. Its protein is CASSYGEKLFF.

This clone was seen only a few times. This rearrangement joins TRBV7-9 to TRBJ2-3; D call uncertain. V lost 3 bases and J lost 1, with 2 bases in between. CDR3 size: 12 residues. CDR1 is SEHNR and CDR2 is FQNEAQ in the germline V gene (reference sequence). The CDR3 protein is CASSFGTDTQYF. DNA of the CDR3: TGTGCCAGCAGCTTCGGCACAGATACGCAGTATTTT.